This T cell receptor (beta chain) comes out of a study of blood T cell repertoires in COVID-19. As for the study in general: PBMCs, B-cell-depleted T cells, or T cells were the source of the cDNA or gDNA that made up the material.

V shed 6 bases and J 1 base; nucleotides not matched to a gene: 4. The CDR3 runs 14 residues. Germline V gene data show CDR1 as SNHLY and CDR2 as FYNNEI. All enrollees were about 18 to 89 years old and from about 25 US areas. The study assigned cohorts using participant-reported clinical history. Donors in Cohort 3 who had recovered were those with two negative PCRs, healthcare professional clearance, or resolution of their symptoms. TCRdb's copy holds only in-frame clones and misses some; the assay was immunoSEQ multiplex PCR. The sample has fewer than 300,000 clones, about 85% seen once; the top ten hold about 2.7%.

This chain joins TRBV2 and TRBJ2-5, with 8 positions matching TRBD1. This sequence originates from a woman aged 45-65 years who had recovered from COVID-19. What was sequenced was PBMCs or T cells enriched from blood (not recorded which). CDR3 sequence reads: CASRYRGSQETQYF. The CDR3 DNA reads TGTGCCAGCAGGTACAGGGGGTCCCAAGAGACCCAGTACTTC. The full variable domain, with the rest looked up from reference TRBV2 and TRBJ2-5, is EPEVTQTPSHQVTQMGQEVILRCVPISNHLYFYWYRQILGQKVEFLVSFYNNEISEKSEIFDDQFSVERPDGSNFTLKIRSTKLEDSAMYFCASRYRGSQETQYFGPGTRLLVL.